This T cell receptor beta chain was captured in a study of blood T cell repertoires in COVID-19. The overall study: The United States, Italy and Spain provided the acute and convalescent COVID-19 samples.

The CDR3 has 12 residues. CDR1 and CDR2 (germline): MDHEN, SYDVKM. With V trimmed by 10 bases and J by 5 bases, 5 bases remained unmatched. This clone came up a few times. Researchers sorted participants into cohorts using their self-reported clinical history. This table comes from immunoSEQ multiplex PCR, and its TCRdb copy is limited to in-frame clones, with some not included. The table lists approximately 290,000 clones, 85% to 90% of them singletons. This chain connects TRBV28 to TRBJ1-5; 7 nucleotides align to TRBD1. Sequencing input: PBMCs or T cells enriched from blood (not recorded which). The source of this sequence is a woman in her late teens or twenties with acute COVID-19. The CDR3 is CATSTGHQPQHF. CDR3 nucleotide sequence: TGTGCCACCTCGACAGGGCATCAGCCCCAGCATTTT.